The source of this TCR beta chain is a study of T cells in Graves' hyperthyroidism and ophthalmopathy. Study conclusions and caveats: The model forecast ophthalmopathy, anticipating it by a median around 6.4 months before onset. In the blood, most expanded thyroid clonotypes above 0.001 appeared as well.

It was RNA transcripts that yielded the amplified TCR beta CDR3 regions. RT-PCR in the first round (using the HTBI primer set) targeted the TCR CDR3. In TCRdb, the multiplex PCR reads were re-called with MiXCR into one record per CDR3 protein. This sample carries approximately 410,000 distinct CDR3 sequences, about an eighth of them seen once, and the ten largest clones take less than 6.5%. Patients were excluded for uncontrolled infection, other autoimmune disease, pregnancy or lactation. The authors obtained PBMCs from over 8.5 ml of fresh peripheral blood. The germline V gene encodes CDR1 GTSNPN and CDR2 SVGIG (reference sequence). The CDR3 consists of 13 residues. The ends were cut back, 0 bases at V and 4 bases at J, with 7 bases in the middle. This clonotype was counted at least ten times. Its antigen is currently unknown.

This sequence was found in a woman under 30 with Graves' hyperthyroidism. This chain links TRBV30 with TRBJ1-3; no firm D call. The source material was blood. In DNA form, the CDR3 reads TGTGCCTGGAGTGTAACTTACGGAAACACCATATATTTT. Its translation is CAWSVTYGNTIYF.